The 19 T cell receptor beta chains in this list originate from one sample, sequenced in a study of T cells after yellow fever vaccination. One entry per CDR3 protein, called by TCRdb with MiXCR from the 5' RACE reads. The data show fewer than 650,000 distinct CDR3 sequences, just over 20% seen once. This material consisted of PBMCs, taken about 20 days after the first yellow fever vaccination. The receptors were gathered from a man aged 18 to 35 who received the YFV17D yellow fever vaccine.

This rearrangement joins TRBV7-2 to TRBJ2-7; TRBD1 is a possible D gene (6 bases). The CDR3 contains 13 residues. V shed 3 bases and J shed 4 bases, with 10 bases lying between them. Germline CDR1 SGHTA, CDR2 FQGNSA. The chain's CDR3 is CASSFPRGYEQYF. The CDR3 bases are TGTGCCAGCAGCTTTCCGAGGGGGTACGAGCAGTACTTC.

This rearrangement joins TRBV7-2 to TRBJ1-6; D remains ambiguous. CDR1 is SGHTA and CDR2 is FQGNSA in the germline V gene. This CDR3 has 14 amino acids. With 4 bases removed from V and 10 bases from J, the gap between germline ends came to 14 bases. The CDR3 DNA reads as TGTGCCAGCAGCTCAGCCTTCGAAAACTCACCCCTCCACTTT. It encodes CASSSAFENSPLHF. The variable domain in full, with the rest retrieved from reference TRBV7-2 and TRBJ1-6, is GAGVSQSPSNKVTEKGKDVELRCDPISGHTALYWYRQSLGQGLEFLIYFQGNSAPDKSGLPSDRFSAERTGGSVSTLTIQRTQQEDSAVYLCASSSAFENSPLHFGNGTRLTVT.

This clonotype was observed a handful of times. The chain couples TRBV10-3 to TRBJ2-7, with D possibly being TRBD1 (6 bases). V gave up 4 bases and J gave up 6 bases, with 10 bases separating them. This CDR3 contains 12 residues. Germline V gene sequence: CDR1 ENHRY, CDR2 SYGVKD. CDR3 amino acids: CAISVGAGEQYF. The CDR3 nucleotides read TGTGCCATCAGTGTGGGGGCTGGCGAGCAGTACTTC.

This clonotype was counted ten times or more. The chain employs TRBV3-1 and TRBJ2-7; a weak D match, TRBD2 (5 bases). This CDR3 has 12 residues. Germline lookup yields CDR1 LGHDT and CDR2 YNNKEL (reference sequence). The ends were cut back, 1 base at V and 4 bases at J, with 5 bases in the middle. CDR3 bases: TGTGCCAGCAGCCAAGGGGAGTACGAGCAGTACTTC. It specifies CASSQGEYEQYF.

This clonotype was counted a few times. This chain joins TRBV6-1 and TRBJ2-4, with 7 bases identical to TRBD2. Germline V gene data show CDR1 as MNHNS and CDR2 as SASEGT. This CDR3 comprises 16 residues. The V segment lost 8 bases and the J segment 0 bases; nucleotides outside the gene matches: 10. The CDR3 loop is CASSNSQRGAKNIQYF. CDR3 bases: TGTGCCAGCTCCAATAGTCAGCGGGGAGCCAAAAACATTCAGTACTTC.

The chain combines TRBV4-1 with TRBJ2-1, with 8 bases aligning to TRBD2. This CDR3 region has 16 residues. Trimming removed 2 bases from V and 5 bases from J; junction bases left unmatched: 8. Germline V gene sequence: CDR1 MGHRA, CDR2 YSYEKL. CDR3 DNA sequence: TGCGCCAGCAGCCAACAATTCGGGGGGGTTGACAATGAGCAGTTCTTC. It codes for CASSQQFGGVDNEQFF.

With respect to this clonotype: A much larger clone lies a single base off, so this may be a read error. The chain links TRBV7-3 to TRBJ2-3; possibly TRBD1 or TRBD2 for D (6 bases each). Germline-derived CDR1 and CDR2 are SGHTA and FQGTGA. The CDR3 loop spans 14 amino acids. V lost 2 bases, J lost 2 bases, and 8 bases lay in between. The CDR3 here is CASSLGGHTDTQYF. The DNA of the CDR3 is TGTGCCAGCAGCTTAGGGGGGCACACAGATACGCAGTATTTT.

This sequence joins TRBV7-3 and TRBJ2-2, with 7 nucleotides matching TRBD1. There are 16 residues in the CDR3. The germline V gene has CDR1 SGHTA and CDR2 FQGTGA. V was clipped by 1 base and J by 4 bases; unmatched bases: 6. The CDR3: CASSLKAGGSTGELFF. CDR3 bases: TGTGCCAGCAGCTTAAAGGCAGGGGGAAGCACCGGGGAGCTGTTTTTT.

The genes are TRBV29-1 and TRBJ2-3; no clear D. Trimming left V 6 bases short and J 3 bases short, with 10 bases between. The V gene's germline CDR1 is SQVTM and CDR2 ANQGSEA. CDR3 length equals 12 residues. DNA of the CDR3: TGCAGCGTCCTACCTAGGACAGATACGCAGTATTTT. Protein product: CSVLPRTDTQYF.

The CDR3: CSGRQGMADTQYF. CDR3 nucleotides: TGCAGCGGGAGACAGGGGATGGCAGATACGCAGTATTTT. The rearrangement links TRBV29-1 to TRBJ2-3; 8 nucleotides agree with TRBD1. CDR1 is SQVTM and CDR2 is ANQGSEA in the germline V gene. The CDR3 spans 13 residues. The trim removed 7 bases at V and 4 bases at J, leaving 7 bases unmatched.

The chain is built from TRBV5-1 and TRBJ2-3; TRBD2 aligns across 7 bases. CDR1 and CDR2 from the germline V gene are SGHRS and YFSETQ. The CDR3 loop spans 16 amino acids. V gave up 0 bases and J gave up 1 base; unmatched junction bases: 5. The CDR3 sequence is CASSLEAGDRTDTQYF. The CDR3 DNA sequence: TGCGCCAGCAGCTTGGAGGCGGGGGACCGCACAGATACGCAGTATTTT.

This clonotype showed up just a few times. The chain couples TRBV20-1 to TRBJ1-2; D might be TRBD1 (5 bases). V lost 0 bases and J lost 2, with 22 bases in between. Per germline, CDR1 DFQATT and CDR2 SNEGSKA (reference sequence). The CDR3 sequence is 18 residues long. The CDR3 is CSARDIRLGAGKNYGYTF. CDR3 bases: TGCAGTGCTAGAGATATCAGGCTCGGGGCCGGAAAGAACTATGGCTACACCTTC.

This clonotype has a handful of counts. The V gene is TRBV5-1, the J gene TRBJ2-7, with 13 bases aligning to TRBD2. This CDR3 comprises 17 residues. Trimming cost V 4 bases and J 0 bases; bases outside gene matches: 7. From germline, CDR1 is SGHRS and CDR2 YFSETQ. The CDR3 protein is CASSPGTSGVTSYEQYV. CDR3 in DNA: TGCGCCAGCAGCCCCGGGACTAGCGGGGTCACCTCCTACGAGCAGTACGTC.

This clonotype was observed a few times. V and J are TRBV7-2 and TRBJ1-4; unclear D gene. Trimming left V 2 bases short and J 0 bases short, with 10 bases between. CDR3 length equals 16 residues. CDR1 and CDR2 from the germline V gene are SGHTA and FQGNSA. The CDR3 loop reads CASSLSLWATNEKLFF. CDR3 DNA sequence: TGTGCCAGCAGCTTATCTCTGTGGGCAACTAATGAAAAACTGTTTTTT.

The genes are TRBV5-1 and TRBJ1-4; D unclear. This CDR3 comprises 13 residues. Trimming stripped 1 base from V and 5 bases from J, with 6 bases between. Germline CDR1 and CDR2: SGHRS and YFSETQ. The CDR3 bases are TGCGCCAGCAGCTTGCATCCAAATGAAAAACTGTTTTTT. It translates to CASSLHPNEKLFF.

This rearrangement joins TRBV20-1 to TRBJ1-3, with D maybe TRBD1 (5 bases). CDR3 length equals 15 residues. In germline, CDR1 is DFQATT, CDR2 SNEGSKA (reference sequence). V dropped 3 bases and J dropped 4 bases, with 16 bases sitting between them. CDR3 protein: CSASVWGQGGNTIYF. In DNA, the CDR3 is TGCAGTGCTAGCGTCTGGGGCCAAGGGGGAAACACCATATATTTT.

This clonotype has only a few counts. A much larger clone lies one base from this, so it may be a read error. V gene TRBV6-5 combines with J gene TRBJ1-1; no definite D call. Germline loops: CDR1 MNHEY, CDR2 SVGAGI. Trimming took off 2 bases at V and 4 bases at J, with 8 bases between the two ends. This CDR3 has 13 residues. The CDR3 DNA is TGTGCCAGCAGTTACGGGTGGGGCACTGAAGCTTTCTTT. Translating it yields CASSYGWGTEAFF.

This clonotype was observed a few times. The J gene is TRBJ2-7, the V gene TRBV23-1; D is unresolved. TRBV23-1 is given ORF status, its function remaining uncertain. This CDR3 has 14 amino acids. The V end lost 3 bases, the J end lost 0 bases, and 9 bases lay between the germline ends. The DNA for the CDR3 is TGCGCCAGCAGTCATTGCCAGACCTCCTACGAGCAGTACGTC. This encodes CASSHCQTSYEQYV.

This clonotype has only a few counts. The chain joins TRBV7-9 to TRBJ1-1, with 7 bases aligning to TRBD1. The germline gives CDR1 SEHNR, CDR2 FQNEAQ (reference sequence). With V trimmed by 0 bases and J by 3 bases, 4 bases remained unmatched. This CDR3 is 15 amino acids long. The CDR3 coding sequence is TGTGCCAGCAGCTTAGCCCAGGGGGTATACACTGAAGCTTTCTTT. It yields the protein CASSLAQGVYTEAFF.